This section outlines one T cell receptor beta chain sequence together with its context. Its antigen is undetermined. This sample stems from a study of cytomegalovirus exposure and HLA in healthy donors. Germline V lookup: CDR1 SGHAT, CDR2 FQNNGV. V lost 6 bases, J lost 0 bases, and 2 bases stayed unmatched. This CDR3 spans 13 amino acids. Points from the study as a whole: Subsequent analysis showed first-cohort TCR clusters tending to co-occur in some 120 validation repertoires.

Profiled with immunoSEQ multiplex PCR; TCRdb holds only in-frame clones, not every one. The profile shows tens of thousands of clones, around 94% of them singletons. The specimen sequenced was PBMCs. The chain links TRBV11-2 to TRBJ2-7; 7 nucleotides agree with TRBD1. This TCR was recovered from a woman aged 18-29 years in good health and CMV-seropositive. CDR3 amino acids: CASRTGSSYEQYF. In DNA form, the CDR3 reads TGTGCCAGCAGGACAGGGAGCTCCTACGAGCAGTACTTC.